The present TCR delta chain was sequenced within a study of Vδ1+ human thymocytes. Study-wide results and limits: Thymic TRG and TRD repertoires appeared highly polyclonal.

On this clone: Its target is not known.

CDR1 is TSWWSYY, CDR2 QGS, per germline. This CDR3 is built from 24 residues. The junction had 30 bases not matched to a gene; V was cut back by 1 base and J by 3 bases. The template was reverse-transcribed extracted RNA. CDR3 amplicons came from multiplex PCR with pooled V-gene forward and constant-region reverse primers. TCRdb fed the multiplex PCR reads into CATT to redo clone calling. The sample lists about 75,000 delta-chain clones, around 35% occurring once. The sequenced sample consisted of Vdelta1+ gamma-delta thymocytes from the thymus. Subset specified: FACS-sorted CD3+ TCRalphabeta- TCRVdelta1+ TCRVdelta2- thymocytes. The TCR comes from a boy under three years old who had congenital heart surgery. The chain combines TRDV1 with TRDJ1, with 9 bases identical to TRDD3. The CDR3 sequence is CALGEPAGFCSGGSARFSADKLIF. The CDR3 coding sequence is TGTGCTCTTGGGGAACCCGCGGGTTTTTGCTCTGGGGGATCCGCCCGATTTAGCGCCGATAAACTCATCTTT.